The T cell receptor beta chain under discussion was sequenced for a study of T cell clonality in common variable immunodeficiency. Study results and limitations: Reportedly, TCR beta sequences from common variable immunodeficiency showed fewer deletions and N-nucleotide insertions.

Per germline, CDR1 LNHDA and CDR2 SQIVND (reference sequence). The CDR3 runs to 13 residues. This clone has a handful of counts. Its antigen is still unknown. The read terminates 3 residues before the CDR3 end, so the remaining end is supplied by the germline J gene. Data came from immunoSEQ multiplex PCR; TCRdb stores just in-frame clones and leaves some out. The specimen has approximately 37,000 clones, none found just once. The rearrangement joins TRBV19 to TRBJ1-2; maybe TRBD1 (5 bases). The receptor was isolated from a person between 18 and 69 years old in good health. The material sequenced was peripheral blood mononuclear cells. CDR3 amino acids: CASSISGGGTYTF. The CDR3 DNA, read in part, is TGTGCCAGTAGTATTTCCGGGGGAGGTACC.